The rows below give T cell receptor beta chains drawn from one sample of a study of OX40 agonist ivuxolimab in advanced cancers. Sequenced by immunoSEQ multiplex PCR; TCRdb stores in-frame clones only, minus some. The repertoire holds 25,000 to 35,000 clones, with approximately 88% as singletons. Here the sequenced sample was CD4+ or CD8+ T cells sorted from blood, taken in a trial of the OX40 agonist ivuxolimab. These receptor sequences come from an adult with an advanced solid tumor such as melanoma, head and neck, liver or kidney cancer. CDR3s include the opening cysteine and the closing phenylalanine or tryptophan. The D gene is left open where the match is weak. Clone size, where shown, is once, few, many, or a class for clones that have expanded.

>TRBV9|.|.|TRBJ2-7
CASSVEATGWEGYEQYF
TGTGCCAGCAGCGTAGAAGCGACAGGGTGGGAGGGATACGAGCAGTACTTC
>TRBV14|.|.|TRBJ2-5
CASSQWTGETQYF
TGTGCCAGCAGCCAATGGACGGGAGAGACCCAGTACTTC
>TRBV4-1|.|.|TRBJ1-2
CASTWTVTNYGYTF
TGCGCCAGCACCTGGACAGTCACTAACTATGGCTACACCTTC
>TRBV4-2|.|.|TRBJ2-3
CASSQDPGDTQYF
TGTGCCAGCAGCCAAGATCCGGGAGATACGCAGTATTTT
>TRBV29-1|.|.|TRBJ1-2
CSVDRLGHANYGYTF
TGCAGCGTTGATCGACTGGGACATGCTAACTATGGCTACACCTTC
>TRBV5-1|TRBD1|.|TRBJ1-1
CASSLAGQTNTEAFF
TGCGCCAGCAGCTTGGCGGGACAGACTAACACTGAAGCTTTCTTT
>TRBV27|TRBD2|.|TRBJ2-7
CASSFGGRAYEQYF
TGTGCCAGCAGTTTCGGCGGGAGGGCCTACGAGCAGTACTTC
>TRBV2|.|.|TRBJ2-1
CASAGGGNEQFF
TGTGCCAGCGCCGGGGGAGGCAATGAGCAGTTCTTC
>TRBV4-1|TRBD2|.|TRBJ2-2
CASNLLAGGTGELFF
TGCGCCAGCAATTTACTAGCGGGTGGCACCGGGGAGCTGTTTTTT
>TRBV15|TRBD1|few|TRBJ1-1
CATSRDRGDAEAFF
TGTGCCACCAGCAGAGACAGGGGGGACGCTGAAGCTTTCTTT
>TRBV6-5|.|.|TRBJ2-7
CASSYSIQDSYEQYF
TGTGCCAGCAGTTACTCGATACAGGACTCCTACGAGCAGTACTTC
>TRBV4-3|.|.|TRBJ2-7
CASSQDLEGEQYF
TGCGCCAGCAGCCAGGACCTAGAGGGAGAGCAGTACTTC
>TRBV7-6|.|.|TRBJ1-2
CASSLSSESRRPGYTF
TGTGCCAGCAGCCTATCGTCTGAATCTCGAAGACCTGGCTACACCTTC
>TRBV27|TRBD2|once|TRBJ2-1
CASSLFTGGPMNEQFF
TGTGCCAGCAGTTTATTTACGGGGGGGCCTATGAATGAGCAGTTCTTC
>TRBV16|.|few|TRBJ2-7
CASSQWGDTLYEQYF
TGTGCCAGCAGCCAATGGGGGGACACCCTCTACGAGCAGTACTTC
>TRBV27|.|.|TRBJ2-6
CASSFLGTRISGANVLTF
TGTGCCAGCAGTTTCCTCGGGACACGGATTTCTGGGGCCAACGTCCTGACTTTC